This T cell receptor (beta chain) was identified during a study of cytomegalovirus exposure and HLA in healthy donors. Findings and limits, study-wide: The study reported that TCR beta sequences accurately predicted HLA-A and HLA-B alleles in most subjects. A classifier reportedly called cytomegalovirus status with high sensitivity and specificity.

Trimming removed 7 bases at V and 5 bases at J, with 12 bases between. The CDR3 spans 13 residues. Germline V gene sequence: CDR1 WSHSY, CDR2 SAAADI. 60 Vbeta and 13 Jbeta primers were used in PCR. In the source study's methods: Counted up in a later analysis, unique TCR beta chains came to about 80 million, with around 9.9 million shared. Profiled with immunoSEQ multiplex PCR; TCRdb holds only in-frame clones, not every one. From that table come the V and J calls and clone size; the DNA was used to work out D and trimming. The sample has 150,000 to 200,000 clones, roughly 74% seen once; the top ten hold about 8%. The sample holds one count of this clone. What it binds is not known.

The sample taken for sequencing was PBMCs. This chain uses TRBV10-2 with TRBJ2-1, with a possible D match to TRBD2 (5 bases). The receptor was derived from a woman aged 40 to 49 in good health and CMV-seropositive. CDR3 DNA sequence: TGCGCCAGCACTCGGGCGGGCAACAATGAGCAGTTCTTC. Translated, it gives CASTRAGNNEQFF.